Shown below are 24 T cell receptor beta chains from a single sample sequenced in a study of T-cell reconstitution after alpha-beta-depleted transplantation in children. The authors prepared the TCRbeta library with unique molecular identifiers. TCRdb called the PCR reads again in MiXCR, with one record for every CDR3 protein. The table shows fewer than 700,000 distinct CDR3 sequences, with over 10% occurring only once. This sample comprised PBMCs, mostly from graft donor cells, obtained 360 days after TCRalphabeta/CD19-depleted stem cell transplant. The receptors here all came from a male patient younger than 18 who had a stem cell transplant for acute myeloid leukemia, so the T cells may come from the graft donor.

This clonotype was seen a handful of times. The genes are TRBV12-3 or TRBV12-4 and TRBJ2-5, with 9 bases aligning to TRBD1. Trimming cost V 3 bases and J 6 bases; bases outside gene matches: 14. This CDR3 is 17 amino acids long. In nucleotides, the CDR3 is TGTGCCAGCAGTTTTTCTTCTTATGGACAGGGGACCAAGACCCAGTACTTC. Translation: CASSFSSYGQGTKTQYF.

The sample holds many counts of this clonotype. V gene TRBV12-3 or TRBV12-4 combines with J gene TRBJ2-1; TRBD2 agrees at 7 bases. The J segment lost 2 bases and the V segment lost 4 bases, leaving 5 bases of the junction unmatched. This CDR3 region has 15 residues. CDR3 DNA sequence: TGTGCCAGCAGTTCAAGCGGGACCCCCTACAATGAGCAGTTCTTC. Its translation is CASSSSGTPYNEQFF.

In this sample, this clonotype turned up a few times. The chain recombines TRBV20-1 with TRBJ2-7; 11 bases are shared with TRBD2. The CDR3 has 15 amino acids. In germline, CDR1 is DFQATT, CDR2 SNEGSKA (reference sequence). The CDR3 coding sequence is TGCAGCGTCCCTAGACTAGCGGGGACCTCCTACGAGCAGTACGTC. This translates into CSVPRLAGTSYEQYV.

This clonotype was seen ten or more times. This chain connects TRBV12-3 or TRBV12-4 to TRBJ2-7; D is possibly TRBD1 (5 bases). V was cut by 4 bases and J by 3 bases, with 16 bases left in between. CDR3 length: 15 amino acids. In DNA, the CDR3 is TGTGCCAGCAGTTCCAGGAGCAGGGAATACTACGAGCAGTACTTC. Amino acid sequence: CASSSRSREYYEQYF.

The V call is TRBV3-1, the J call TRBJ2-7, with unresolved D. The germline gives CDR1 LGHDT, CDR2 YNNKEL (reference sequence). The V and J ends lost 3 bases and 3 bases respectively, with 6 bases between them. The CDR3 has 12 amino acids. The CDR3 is CASSHYGYEQYF. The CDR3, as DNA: TGTGCCAGCAGCCATTACGGCTACGAGCAGTACTTC.

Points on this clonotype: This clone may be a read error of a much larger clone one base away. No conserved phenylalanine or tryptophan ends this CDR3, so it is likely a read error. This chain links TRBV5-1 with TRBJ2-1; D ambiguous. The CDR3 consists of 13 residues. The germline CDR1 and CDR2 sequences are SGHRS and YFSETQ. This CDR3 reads CASSPSPYNEQFC. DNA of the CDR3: TGCGCCAGCAGCCCATCACCCTATAATGAGCAGTTCTGC.

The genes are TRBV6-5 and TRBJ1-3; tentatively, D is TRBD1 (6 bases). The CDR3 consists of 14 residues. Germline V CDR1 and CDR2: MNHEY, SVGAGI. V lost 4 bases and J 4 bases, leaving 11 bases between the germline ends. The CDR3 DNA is TGTGCCAGCAGTTCTCGGGGGCGAGGAAACACCATATATTTT. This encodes CASSSRGRGNTIYF.

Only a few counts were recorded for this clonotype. CDR3 nucleotides: TGTGCCAGCAGGATGGGCTCCGGGACTAGGCTGTGGGAGACCCAGTACTTC. It codes for CASRMGSGTRLWETQYF. The genes are TRBV25-1 and TRBJ2-5, with TRBD2 matching over 8 bases. The J segment lost 5 bases and the V segment lost 6 bases, leaving 17 bases of the junction unmatched. Germline CDR1 and CDR2: MGHDK and SYGVNS. The CDR3 contains 17 residues.

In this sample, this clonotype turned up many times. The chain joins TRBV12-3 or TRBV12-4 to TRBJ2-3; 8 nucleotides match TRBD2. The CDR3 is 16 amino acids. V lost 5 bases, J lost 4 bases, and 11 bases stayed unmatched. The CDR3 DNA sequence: TGTGCCAGCAGTCCCGGGATAGCGGGAACCGCAGATACGCAGTATTTT. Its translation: CASSPGIAGTADTQYF.

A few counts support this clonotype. The chain's CDR3 is CASGPGQGHNEQFF. CDR3 nucleotides: TGTGCCAGCGGCCCCGGACAGGGACACAATGAGCAGTTCTTC. The chain joins TRBV25-1 to TRBJ2-1; 8 nucleotides align to TRBD1. Per the germline V gene, CDR1 is MGHDK and CDR2 is SYGVNS. V lost 8 bases to trimming and J lost 5 bases; unmatched junction nucleotides: 8. The CDR3 is 14 residues long.

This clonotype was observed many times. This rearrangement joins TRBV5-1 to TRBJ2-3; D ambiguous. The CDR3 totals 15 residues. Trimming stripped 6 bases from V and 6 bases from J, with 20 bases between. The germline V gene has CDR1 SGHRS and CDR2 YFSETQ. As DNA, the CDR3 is TGCGCCAGCACCATCAATGGGGTTTCCAAGGATACGCAGTATTTT. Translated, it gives CASTINGVSKDTQYF.

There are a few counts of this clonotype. CDR3 protein: CASATGEYRGNTEAFF. The CDR3 nucleotides read TGTGCCAGCGCGACAGGGGAGTATCGGGGGAACACTGAAGCTTTCTTT. V and J are TRBV14 and TRBJ1-1; 8 nucleotides align to TRBD1. The CDR3 spans 16 residues. Losses at the gene ends were 8 bases for V and 1 base for J; bases not matched to a gene: 12. Germline V lookup: CDR1 SGHDN, CDR2 FVKESK. The full variable domain, in which reference TRBV14 and TRBJ1-1 provide the parts outside the CDR3, is EAGVTQFPSHSVIEKGQTVTLRCDPISGHDNLYWYRRVMGKEIKFLLHFVKESKQDESGMPNNRFLAERTGGTYSTLKVQPAELEDSGVYFCASATGEYRGNTEAFFGQGTRLTVV.

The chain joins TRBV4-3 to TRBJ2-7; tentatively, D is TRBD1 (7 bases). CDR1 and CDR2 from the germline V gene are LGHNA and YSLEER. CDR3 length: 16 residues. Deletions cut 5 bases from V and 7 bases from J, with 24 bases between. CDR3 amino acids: CASSTNPWRGRGEQYF. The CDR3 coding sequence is TGCGCCAGCAGCACGAATCCCTGGAGGGGGCGTGGGGAGCAGTACTTC.

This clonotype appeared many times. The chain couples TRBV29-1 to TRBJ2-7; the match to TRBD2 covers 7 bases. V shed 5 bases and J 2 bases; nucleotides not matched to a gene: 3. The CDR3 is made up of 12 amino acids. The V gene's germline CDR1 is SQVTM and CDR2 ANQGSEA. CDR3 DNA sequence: TGCAGCGTTCGGCTAGCGGCCTACGAGCAGTACTTC. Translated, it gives CSVRLAAYEQYF.

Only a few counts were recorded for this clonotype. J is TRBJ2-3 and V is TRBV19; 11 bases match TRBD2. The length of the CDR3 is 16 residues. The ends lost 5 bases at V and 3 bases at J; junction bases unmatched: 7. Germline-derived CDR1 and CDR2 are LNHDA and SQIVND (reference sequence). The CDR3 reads CASSPLRTSGTDTQYF. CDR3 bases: TGTGCCAGTAGTCCCCTGCGGACTAGCGGGACAGATACGCAGTATTTT. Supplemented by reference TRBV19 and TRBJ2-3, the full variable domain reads DGGITQSPKYLFRKEGQNVTLSCEQNLNHDAMYWYRQDPGQGLRLIYYSQIVNDFQKGDIAEGYSVSREKKESFPLTVTSAQKNPTAFYLCASSPLRTSGTDTQYFGPGTRLTVL.

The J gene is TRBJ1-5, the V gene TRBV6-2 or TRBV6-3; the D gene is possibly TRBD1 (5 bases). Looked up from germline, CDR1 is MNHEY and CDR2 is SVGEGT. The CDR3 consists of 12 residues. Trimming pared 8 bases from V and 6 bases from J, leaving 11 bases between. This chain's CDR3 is CASGRGVQPQHF. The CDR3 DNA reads TGTGCCAGCGGCCGGGGGGTTCAGCCCCAGCATTTT.

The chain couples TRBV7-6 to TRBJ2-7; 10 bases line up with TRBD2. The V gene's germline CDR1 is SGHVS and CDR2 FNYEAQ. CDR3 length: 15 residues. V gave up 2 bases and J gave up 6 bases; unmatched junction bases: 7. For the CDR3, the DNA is TGTGCCAGCAGCTTAACTCCTAGCGGGAGTAGCGAGCAGTACTTC. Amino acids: CASSLTPSGSSEQYF.

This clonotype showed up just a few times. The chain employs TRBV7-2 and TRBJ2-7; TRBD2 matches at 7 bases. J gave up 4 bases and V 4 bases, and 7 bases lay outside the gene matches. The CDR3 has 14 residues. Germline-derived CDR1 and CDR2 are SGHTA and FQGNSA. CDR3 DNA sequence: TGTGCCAGCAGCTCCACTAGGCGGGAGTACGAGCAGTACTTC. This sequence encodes CASSSTRREYEQYF.

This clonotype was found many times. For the CDR3, the DNA is TGTGCCAGCAGCCCGACTAGCGGGAGATACGAGCAGTACTTC. Translating it yields CASSPTSGRYEQYF. This chain uses TRBV18 with TRBJ2-7, with 12 bases identical to TRBD2. The ends lost 8 bases at V and 4 bases at J; junction bases unmatched: 6. Germline loops: CDR1 KGHSH, CDR2 LQKENI. The CDR3 has 14 amino acids.

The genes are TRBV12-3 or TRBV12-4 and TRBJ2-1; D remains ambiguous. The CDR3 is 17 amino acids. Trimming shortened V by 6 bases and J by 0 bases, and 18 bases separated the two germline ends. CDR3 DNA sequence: TGTGCCAGCAGAACGACGGTAGGGCGGAGCTCCTACAATGAGCAGTTCTTC. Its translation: CASRTTVGRSSYNEQFF.

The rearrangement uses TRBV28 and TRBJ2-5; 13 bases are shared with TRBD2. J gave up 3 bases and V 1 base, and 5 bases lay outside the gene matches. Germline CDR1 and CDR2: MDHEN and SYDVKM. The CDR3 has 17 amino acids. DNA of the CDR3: TGTGCCAGCAGTTTATACTCACTAGCGGGAGGGGAAGAGACCCAGTACTTC. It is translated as CASSLYSLAGGEETQYF. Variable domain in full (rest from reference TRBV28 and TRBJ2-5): DVKVTQSSRYLVKRTGEKVFLECVQDMDHENMFWYRQDPGLGLRLIYFSYDVKMKEKGDIPEGYSVSREKKERFSLILESASTNQTSMYLCASSLYSLAGGEETQYFGPGTRLLVL.

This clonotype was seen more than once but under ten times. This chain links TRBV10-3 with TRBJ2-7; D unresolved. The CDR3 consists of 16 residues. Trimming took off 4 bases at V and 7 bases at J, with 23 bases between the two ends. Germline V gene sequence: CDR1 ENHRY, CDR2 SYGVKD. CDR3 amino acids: CAISGVGVRARKEQYF. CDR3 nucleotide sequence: TGTGCCATCAGTGGGGTCGGTGTTCGGGCCCGTAAAGAGCAGTACTTC.

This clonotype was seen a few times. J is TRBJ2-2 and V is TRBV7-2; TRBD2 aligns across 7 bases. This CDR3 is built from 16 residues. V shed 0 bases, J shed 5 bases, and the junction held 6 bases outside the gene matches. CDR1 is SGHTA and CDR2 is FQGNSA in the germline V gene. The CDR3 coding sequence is TGTGCCAGCAGCTTAGCTGCGGGAGTAAGGACCGGGGAGCTGTTTTTT. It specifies CASSLAAGVRTGELFF. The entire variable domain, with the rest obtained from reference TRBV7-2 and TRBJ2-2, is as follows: GAGVSQSPSNKVTEKGKDVELRCDPISGHTALYWYRQSLGQGLEFLIYFQGNSAPDKSGLPSDRFSAERTGGSVSTLTIQRTQQEDSAVYLCASSLAAGVRTGELFFGEGSRLTVL.

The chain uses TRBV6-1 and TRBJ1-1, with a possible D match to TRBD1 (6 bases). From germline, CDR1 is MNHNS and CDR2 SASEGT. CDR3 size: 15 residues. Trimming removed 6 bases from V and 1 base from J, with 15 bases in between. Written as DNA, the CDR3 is TGTGCCAGCAGCAAAGGGGGTTTTGGGAACACTGAAGCTTTCTTT. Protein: CASSKGGFGNTEAFF.